The next 32 T cell receptor beta chains were all read from a single sample in a study of T-cell memory formation after mild COVID-19. TCRdb re-called the 5' RACE reads with MiXCR, one entry per CDR3 protein. The sample lists 400,000 to 500,000 distinct CDR3 sequences; approximately 20% were seen once. The sequenced sample consisted of PBMCs or a T cell subset sorted from them (not recorded which). The source is an adult woman who had mild COVID-19 (a few samples of this study predate the infection). Cell type and time point are not known.

This clonotype has just a few counts. CDR3 in amino acids: CASSAGGGAEEQYF. Written as DNA, the CDR3 is TGTGCCAGCAGCGCCGGGGGGGGCGCGGAAGAGCAGTACTTC. The rearrangement joins TRBV12-3 or TRBV12-4 to TRBJ2-7; 8 nucleotides match TRBD2. CDR3 length equals 14 residues. V dropped 6 bases and J dropped 7; count of bases not matched to a gene: 11.

This clonotype was recorded a few times. The V and J genes are TRBV3-2 and TRBJ2-3; the table gives TRBD1 as D, unverified against the DNA. TRBV3-2 is a known pseudogene. The CDR3 is made up of 18 amino acids. The CDR3 is CASSQDTLDRDRMDTQYF. The CDR3, as DNA: TGTGCCAGCAGCCAAGATACGCTCGACAGGGATAGGATGGATACGCAGTATTTT.

V usage is TRBV5-1 and J usage is TRBJ2-5, with D maybe TRBD1 (5 bases). Germline CDR1 is SGHRS and CDR2 is YFSETQ. CDR3 size: 15 residues. The V end lost 1 base, the J end lost 5 bases, and 15 bases lay between the germline ends. Here the CDR3 reads CASSLPLTVEETQYF. The CDR3 bases are TGCGCCAGCAGCTTGCCCTTGACAGTAGAGGAGACCCAGTACTTC.

This clonotype showed up just a few times. The V gene is TRBV11-2, the J gene TRBJ2-3; 11 nucleotides line up with TRBD2. CDR1 and CDR2 from the germline V gene are SGHAT and FQNNGV. The junction had 11 bases not matched to a gene; V was cut back by 0 bases and J by 0 bases. The length of the CDR3 is 20 residues. The CDR3 DNA follows: TGTGCCAGCAGCTTAGAGTGGCTAGCGGGAGGCCGGCCTAGCACAGATACGCAGTATTTT. Its protein product is CASSLEWLAGGRPSTDTQYF. Using reference TRBV11-2 and TRBJ2-3 for the parts outside the CDR3, the full variable domain is EAGVAQSPRYKIIEKRQSVAFWCNPISGHATLYWYQQILGQGPKLLIQFQNNGVVDDSQLPKDRFSAERLKGVDSTLKIQPAKLEDSAVYLCASSLEWLAGGRPSTDTQYFGPGTRLTVL.

This clonotype was counted a few times. This rearrangement joins TRBV30 to TRBJ2-7; no reliable D call. Per germline, CDR1 GTSNPN and CDR2 SVGIG (reference sequence). Trimming stripped 3 bases from V and 6 bases from J, with 15 bases between. The CDR3 has 13 residues. The CDR3 DNA follows: TGTGCCTGGAGCCCACGACTCCACGGCGAGCAGTACTTC. It yields the protein CAWSPRLHGEQYF. Supplemented by reference TRBV30 and TRBJ2-7, the full variable domain reads SQTIHQWPATLVQPVGSPLSLECTVEGTSNPNLYWYRQAAGRGLQLLFYSVGIGQISSEVPQNLSASRPQDRQFILSSKKLLLSDSGFYLCAWSPRLHGEQYFGPGTRLTVT.

The rearrangement uses TRBV14 and TRBJ2-1; 8 bases match TRBD2. CDR1 is SGHDN, CDR2 FVKESK, per germline. V lost 4 bases and J lost 3; bases outside the gene matches: 5. CDR3 length: 15 residues. In DNA, the CDR3 is TGTGCCAGCAGCCGACAGCGGGAGAGCTACAATGAGCAGTTCTTC. It translates to CASSRQRESYNEQFF.

The gene calls are TRBV20-1 and TRBJ2-2, with D uncertain. The CDR3 is 14 amino acids. Trimming took 7 bases from V and 3 from J, leaving 15 bases between them. Germline V gives CDR1 DFQATT, CDR2 SNEGSKA (reference sequence). In nucleotides, the CDR3 is TGCAGTGTTAAGGGCCCAGGCCACACCGGGGAGCTGTTTTTT. Translation gives CSVKGPGHTGELFF.

The chain joins TRBV7-8 to TRBJ2-7; 13 bases align to TRBD2. The trim removed 0 bases at V and 0 bases at J, leaving 8 bases unmatched. This CDR3 region has 19 residues. CDR1 is SGHVS and CDR2 is FQNEAQ in the germline V gene. The CDR3 sequence: CASSLAFGLAGAISYEQYF. The CDR3 coding sequence is TGTGCCAGCAGCTTAGCGTTTGGACTAGCGGGGGCCATCTCCTACGAGCAGTACTTC.

This clonotype showed up just a few times. The chain links TRBV14 to TRBJ2-1; D may match TRBD1 or TRBD2 (5 bases each). Germline CDR1 SGHDN, CDR2 FVKESK. Trimming cost V 0 bases and J 9 bases, with 9 bases left between them. The CDR3 length is 13 residues. The CDR3 nucleotides read TGTGCCAGCAGCCAAGATTTGGGGACTGAGCAGTTCTTC. As protein: CASSQDLGTEQFF.

The genes are TRBV4-2 and TRBJ2-7; D call uncertain. CDR3 length equals 15 residues. CDR1 LGHNA and CDR2 YNFKEQ come from the germline V gene. V gave up 3 bases and J gave up 2 bases, with 14 bases separating them. In nucleotides, the CDR3 is TGTGCCAGCAGCCAGGAGTCTGACTCCGCCTACGAGCAGTACTTC. This gives the protein CASSQESDSAYEQYF.

The chain links TRBV15 to TRBJ2-7, with D perhaps TRBD1 (6 bases). This CDR3 is built from 15 residues. V was shortened by 1 base and J by 5 bases, with 15 bases between the two germline ends. The V gene's germline CDR1 is LNHNV and CDR2 YYDKDF (reference sequence). In nucleotides, the CDR3 is TGTGCCACCAGCAGAGTGGACAACAGGGAAAACGAGCAGTACTTC. Protein sequence: CATSRVDNRENEQYF.

V is TRBV5-4 and J is TRBJ2-5, with 8 bases fitting TRBD2. V was pared by 0 bases and J by 8 bases, with 9 bases of the junction left unmatched. Germline values: CDR1 SGHNT, CDR2 YYREEE (reference sequence). The CDR3 is 15 amino acids. The CDR3 nucleotides read TGTGCCAGCAGCTTGGTTGCAGCGGGAGTGGTTACCCAGTACTTC. Its translation: CASSLVAAGVVTQYF.

This clonotype turned up a few times. The J gene is TRBJ2-7, the V gene TRBV12-3 or TRBV12-4; no clear D gene. CDR3 size: 14 residues. V lost 3 bases and J 9 bases, leaving 18 bases between the germline ends. CDR3 residues: CASSFMKGSTAQYF. DNA of the CDR3: TGTGCCAGCAGTTTCATGAAGGGATCTACGGCGCAGTACTTC.

This sequence joins TRBV29-1 and TRBJ2-1; weak D call: TRBD2 (5 bases). The germline V gene encodes CDR1 SQVTM and CDR2 ANQGSEA. This CDR3 region has 14 residues. V was cut by 3 bases and J by 8 bases, with 17 bases left in between. CDR3 loop: CSVDSSGLFDEQFF. CDR3 DNA sequence: TGCAGCGTTGACTCGTCGGGATTGTTCGATGAGCAGTTCTTC.

The gene calls are TRBV7-9 and TRBJ2-5; 7 bases align to TRBD2. The CDR3 has 16 residues. With V trimmed by 4 bases and J by 1 base, 9 bases remained unmatched. From germline, CDR1 is SEHNR and CDR2 FQNEAQ (reference sequence). For the CDR3, the DNA is TGTGCCAGCAGCTGGGCGGCTAGCGGAACCCAAGAGACCCAGTACTTC. It is translated as CASSWAASGTQETQYF.

The V call is TRBV5-1, the J call TRBJ2-5; tentatively, D is TRBD1 (6 bases). Germline loops: CDR1 SGHRS, CDR2 YFSETQ. The V end was cut by 2 bases, the J end by 3 bases, with 8 bases between. CDR3 size: 13 residues. CDR3 amino acids: CASSFGQKETQYF. The CDR3 nucleotides are TGCGCCAGCAGCTTCGGACAGAAAGAGACCCAGTACTTC.

This clonotype occurred many times. The rearrangement links TRBV7-2 to TRBJ2-3, with TRBD1 identical over 7 bases. Germline loops: CDR1 SGHTA, CDR2 FQGNSA. Unmatched junction bases numbered 14, after V lost 5 bases and J lost 3 bases. CDR3 length: 17 amino acids. CDR3 protein: CASSAIGRQGRTDTQYF. CDR3 in DNA: TGTGCCAGCAGCGCAATAGGTCGACAGGGTAGGACAGATACGCAGTATTTT.

The chain uses TRBV10-3 and TRBJ2-7; the match to TRBD1 covers 9 bases. Germline V gene lookup returns CDR1 ENHRY and CDR2 SYGVKD. The CDR3 covers 14 residues. V gave up 4 bases and J gave up 2 bases; unmatched junction bases: 3. The CDR3 is CAISGTGEAYEQYF. DNA for the CDR3: TGTGCCATCAGTGGGACAGGGGAGGCCTACGAGCAGTACTTC.

V is TRBV3-1 and J is TRBJ1-1, with D perhaps TRBD1 (5 bases). The ends were cut back, 1 base at V and 1 base at J, with 10 bases in the middle. Germline V CDR1 and CDR2: LGHDT, YNNKEL (reference sequence). This CDR3 comprises 15 residues. The CDR3 nucleotides read TGTGCCAGCAGCCAAGGTTGGACATCGAACACTGAAGCTTTCTTT. Translated, it gives CASSQGWTSNTEAFF.

This clonotype has just a few counts. This chain joins TRBV20-1 and TRBJ2-1; D is perhaps TRBD2 (5 bases). The CDR3 covers 17 residues. Germline-derived CDR1 and CDR2 are DFQATT and SNEGSKA (reference sequence). Trimming pared 0 bases from V and 1 base from J, leaving 16 bases between. The CDR3 bases are TGCAGTGCTAGAGAACCCCTAGGCGGGTCTTCCTACAATGAGCAGTTCTTC. Its protein product is CSAREPLGGSSYNEQFF.

Written as DNA, the CDR3 is TGTGCCAGCAGCGAGGGACATTACGAGCAGTACTTC. Amino acid sequence: CASSEGHYEQYF. The chain has TRBV11-3 and TRBJ2-7, with a tentative D call TRBD1 (6 bases). CDR1 and CDR2 from the germline V gene are SGHNT and YENEEA. Trimming took off 5 bases at V and 4 bases at J, with 9 bases between the two ends. CDR3 length: 12 amino acids.

This clonotype came up a few times. V and J are TRBV4-2 and TRBJ2-3, with D possibly being TRBD1 (6 bases). CDR1 LGHNA and CDR2 YNFKEQ come from the germline V gene. This CDR3 is built from 16 residues. Trimming stripped 6 bases from V and 4 bases from J, with 20 bases between. The CDR3 here is CASSLEQGVGADTQYF. The DNA for the CDR3 is TGTGCCAGCAGTCTCGAACAGGGAGTTGGGGCAGATACGCAGTATTTT.

The chain uses TRBV20-1 and TRBJ1-2; no reliable D call. Looked up from germline, CDR1 is DFQATT and CDR2 is SNEGSKA (reference sequence). The CDR3 loop spans 14 amino acids. V dropped 5 bases and J dropped 1 base, with 14 bases sitting between them. The CDR3 nucleotides read TGCAGTGCTCCTACCCTGACGGTTAACTATGGCTACACCTTC. Translation: CSAPTLTVNYGYTF.

The table lists this clonotype with a few counts. The genes are TRBV24-1 and TRBJ2-2; D uncertain. The V end lost 5 bases, the J end lost 5 bases, and 5 bases lay between the germline ends. The germline CDR1 and CDR2 sequences are KGHDR and SFDVKD. The CDR3 has 12 amino acids. The chain's CDR3 is CATSVRTGELFF. CDR3 DNA sequence: TGTGCCACCAGTGTAAGAACCGGGGAGCTGTTTTTT.

The chain links TRBV29-1 to TRBJ1-3; D is undetermined. V lost 3 bases to trimming and J lost 1 base, with 4 bases between them. The CDR3 is 12 amino acids. Germline lookup yields CDR1 SQVTM and CDR2 ANQGSEA. As DNA, the CDR3 is TGCAGCGTTGAGGGATCTGGAAACACCATATATTTT. Encoded protein: CSVEGSGNTIYF.

This clonotype has just a few counts. This chain links TRBV6-5 with TRBJ2-3; tentative D call: TRBD1 (6 bases). Deletions cut 2 bases from V and 6 bases from J, with 9 bases between. The CDR3 is 13 amino acids. Germline-derived CDR1 and CDR2 are MNHEY and SVGAGI. Here the CDR3 DNA reads TGTGCCAGCAGTTACGATACAGGGGATACGCAGTATTTT. It encodes CASSYDTGDTQYF.

The chain is built from TRBV27 and TRBJ2-7; D gene unclear. This CDR3 has 14 amino acids. With 3 bases removed from V and 2 bases from J, the gap between germline ends came to 11 bases. Germline CDR1 and CDR2: MNHEY and SMNVEV (reference sequence). The CDR3 region is CASSFKVVAYEQYF. The DNA for the CDR3 is TGTGCCAGCAGTTTCAAGGTCGTGGCCTACGAGCAGTACTTC.

This clonotype was counted ten times or more. The rearrangement links TRBV6-5 to TRBJ2-7, with D possibly matching TRBD2 (6 bases). The V and J ends lost 5 bases and 0 bases respectively, with 17 bases between them. This CDR3 has 16 residues. The germline gives CDR1 MNHEY, CDR2 SVGAGI. The CDR3 nucleotides read TGTGCCAGCAGTCCCTTTGGTAGCGGAGCCTCCTACGAGCAGTACTTC. It codes for CASSPFGSGASYEQYF.

This chain joins TRBV4-1 and TRBJ1-1, with D uncertain. The ends were cut back, 0 bases at V and 4 bases at J, with 18 bases in the middle. This CDR3 comprises 17 residues. Germline values: CDR1 MGHRA, CDR2 YSYEKL. The CDR3 DNA is TGCGCCAGCAGCCAAGAGGAGGTCGGAAGGTTGAGCACTGAAGCTTTCTTT. It codes for CASSQEEVGRLSTEAFF.

This clonotype was observed a few times. The chain carries TRBV11-2 and TRBJ2-5; TRBD1 might be the D (6 bases). V was cut by 5 bases and J by 5 bases, with 9 bases left in between. This CDR3 spans 12 amino acids. CDR1 and CDR2 (germline): SGHAT, FQNNGV. The CDR3 spells CASSPGAETQYF. CDR3 in DNA: TGTGCCAGCAGCCCAGGGGCGGAGACCCAGTACTTC.

J is TRBJ2-2 and V is TRBV24-1; D is perhaps TRBD2 (5 bases). This CDR3 has 15 amino acids. The V and J ends lost 4 bases and 4 bases respectively, with 12 bases between them. In germline, CDR1 is KGHDR, CDR2 SFDVKD. DNA of the CDR3: TGTGCCACCAGTGACGCCGGACTGATCACCGGGGAGCTGTTTTTT. Amino acid sequence: CATSDAGLITGELFF.

The rearrangement joins TRBV12-3 or TRBV12-4 to TRBJ2-1; TRBD2 aligns across 10 bases. J lost 3 bases, V lost 5 bases, and 7 bases had no gene match. There are 16 residues in the CDR3. The CDR3 DNA reads TGTGCCAGCAGTCCCCGGACTAGCGGTTACTACAATGAGCAGTTCTTC. Translated, it gives CASSPRTSGYYNEQFF.